A single sample is the source of the 20 T cell receptor beta chains below, sequenced in a study of T cells in women clearing cervical HPV infection. The protocol was immunoSEQ multiplex PCR, while the TCRdb copy is restricted to in-frame clones and leaves out a portion. Found here are about 34,000 clones; the top ten clones hold about 1.5%. Input material: blood buffy coat. The receptors derive from a woman aged 18 to 75 with a cervical HPV16 infection that either progressed to CIN3+ or cleared (not recorded which).

Concerning this clone: The read ends 3 residues shy of where the CDR3 ends; the end is completed using the germline J gene. Other DNA sequences from this sample encode an identical CDR3 as well. This rearrangement joins TRBV19 to TRBJ1-3, with 9 nucleotides matching TRBD1. Germline V gives CDR1 LNHDA, CDR2 SQIVND (reference sequence). CDR3 length: 18 residues. V lost 9 bases and J lost 2; bases outside the gene matches: 17. Here the CDR3 reads CASLDRGGSLLTGNTIYF. The CDR3 DNA, read in part, is TGTGCCAGCCTGGACAGGGGAGGTTCGCTCTTAACTGGAAACACC.

Comments on this clone: The CDR3 is cut off 3 residues early in the read; its end comes from the germline J gene. This rearrangement joins TRBV5-1 to TRBJ2-2, with 10 bases identical to TRBD2. The CDR3 contains 16 residues. J lost 7 bases, V lost 1 base, and 7 bases had no gene match. Germline V lookup: CDR1 SGHRS, CDR2 YFSETQ. CDR3 sequence reads: CASSLQAGGPGGELFF. The DNA read from the CDR3 is TGCGCCAGCAGCTTGCAAGCGGGAGGGCCTGGCGGGGAG. Drawing the rest from reference TRBV5-1 and TRBJ2-2, the complete variable domain is KAGVTQTPRYLIKTRGQQVTLSCSPISGHRSVSWYQQTPGQGLQFLFEYFSETQRNKGNFPGRFSGRQFSNSRSEMNVSTLELGDSALYLCASSLQAGGPGGELFFGEGSRLTVL.

Worth noting for this clone: The read terminates 3 residues before the CDR3 end, so the remaining end is supplied by the germline J gene. The rearrangement joins TRBV6-2 or TRBV6-3 to TRBJ2-2, with 8 bases identical to TRBD1. Germline V gene sequence: CDR1 MNHEY, CDR2 SVGEGT. V was pared by 0 bases and J by 4 bases, with 7 bases of the junction left unmatched. The CDR3 consists of 17 residues. The DNA read from the CDR3 is TGTGCCAGCAGTTACTCGATGGACAGGGTACTCACCGGGGAG. It translates to CASSYSMDRVLTGE. The CDR3 as a whole reads CASSYSMDRVLTGELFF.

Note on this clone: The sequenced fragment ends 3 residues before the CDR3 boundary, so the rest is inferred from the germline J gene. The chain is built from TRBV20-1 and TRBJ2-7, with D possibly matching TRBD1 (5 bases). V dropped 6 bases and J dropped 0 bases, with 9 bases sitting between them. The CDR3 loop spans 12 amino acids. Germline CDR1 DFQATT, CDR2 SNEGSKA (reference sequence). CDR3 DNA (partial): TGCAGTGCCAGACAGAGCTCCTACGAG. Its protein is CSARQSSYE. The full CDR3 protein is CSARQSSYEQYF.

On this clone: The missing CDR3 end, 3 residues past where the read stops, is filled in from the germline J gene. V is TRBV18 and J is TRBJ2-2, with 7 bases fitting TRBD1. This CDR3 is 18 amino acids long. Germline V gene lookup returns CDR1 KGHSH and CDR2 LQKENI. The CDR3 spells CASSANRDRKSTNEKLFF. The CDR3 bases that were read are TGTGCCAGCTCGGCTAACCGGGACAGAAAATCAACTAATGAAAAG.

Comment on this clone: The CDR3 goes on 3 residues after the read ends, and that part is filled in from the germline J gene. V and J are TRBV6-1 and TRBJ1-5; D is undetermined. Germline values: CDR1 MNHNS, CDR2 SASEGT. V was pared by 4 bases and J by 9 bases, with 13 bases between. The CDR3 is made up of 13 amino acids. CDR3 sequence reads: CASSVGPSRPQHF. The sequenced CDR3 bases are TGTGCCAGCAGTGTAGGCCCCTCTAGGCCC.

A word on this clone: The read falls 3 residues short of the CDR3 end, and the missing part is taken from the germline J gene. The J gene is TRBJ2-7, the V gene TRBV5-1; D is unresolved. The CDR3 is made up of 16 amino acids. The germline gives CDR1 SGHRS, CDR2 YFSETQ. V was pared by 3 bases and J by 3 bases, with 19 bases between. CDR3 DNA, as far as it was read: TGCGCCAGCAGCTCTGGCTCCGGTGGGCAGCACTACGAG. This gives the protein CASSSGSGGQHYE. In full, the CDR3 reads CASSSGSGGQHYEQYF.

A word on this clone: The observed sequence ends 3 residues before the CDR3 terminus, with the missing tail filled in from the germline J gene. The chain recombines TRBV10-1 with TRBJ2-1, with 7 bases aligning to TRBD2. V shed 4 bases, J shed 3 bases, and the junction held 3 bases outside the gene matches. The CDR3 is made up of 14 amino acids. In germline, CDR1 is WNHNN, CDR2 SYGVQD (reference sequence). The CDR3 sequence: CASSVGGSYNEQFF. Incomplete CDR3 DNA: TGCGCCAGCAGTGTCGGGGGGAGCTACAATGAG.

With respect to this clone: The read ends 3 residues before the CDR3 terminus; that terminus is restored from the germline J gene. The J gene is TRBJ1-1, the V gene TRBV29-1, with TRBD1 matching over 7 bases. This CDR3 has 13 amino acids. Germline assignment: CDR1 SQVTM and CDR2 ANQGSEA. Trimming took 5 bases from V and 1 from J; bases not matched to a gene: 4. The CDR3 spells CSVSTGRNTEAFF. The sequenced CDR3 bases are TGCAGCGTTTCGACAGGGCGGAACACTGAA.

A remark on this clone: The CDR3 end lies 3 residues beyond the end of the read and is filled in from the germline J gene. The chain carries TRBV7-9 and TRBJ1-1; D ambiguous. This CDR3 comprises 12 residues. Germline lookup yields CDR1 SEHNR and CDR2 FQNEAQ (reference sequence). This chain's CDR3 is CASSHPGFEAFF. The CDR3 DNA, read in part, is TGTGCCAGCAGCCATCCAGGTTTCGAA.

To note about this clone: From the germline J gene comes the end of the CDR3, since the read stops 3 residues before it. The rearrangement links TRBV7-2 to TRBJ2-1, with unresolved D. Germline V lookup: CDR1 SGHTA, CDR2 FQGNSA. V shed 5 bases and J shed 9 bases, with 8 bases lying between them. This CDR3 is built from 11 residues. CDR3 residues: CASSRTTEQFF. CDR3 DNA, as far as it was read: TGTGCCAGCAGCCGAACAACTGAG.

Comments on this clone: The read gets to within 3 residues of the CDR3 end, and the germline J gene fills in the rest. V usage is TRBV18 and J usage is TRBJ2-5; no clear D gene. Trimming took off 0 bases at V and 5 bases at J, with 7 bases between the two ends. The CDR3 runs to 13 residues. Germline-derived CDR1 and CDR2 are KGHSH and LQKENI. The CDR3 region is CASSPPTEETQYF. The CDR3 DNA, read in part, is TGTGCCAGCTCACCACCTACAGAGGAGACC. The full variable domain, its missing parts supplied by reference TRBV18 and TRBJ2-5, is NAGVMQNPRHLVRRRGQEARLRCSPMKGHSHVYWYRQLPEEGLKFMVYLQKENIIDESGMPKERFSAEFPKEGPSILRIQQVVRGDSAAYFCASSPPTEETQYFGPGTRLLVL.

Concerning this clone itself: The read comes to an end 3 residues before the CDR3 does, leaving the germline J gene to fill in the end. The rearrangement uses TRBV7-2 and TRBJ2-7, with 7 bases aligning to TRBD1. Germline-derived CDR1 and CDR2 are SGHTA and FQGNSA. V lost 0 bases and J lost 3; bases outside the gene matches: 2. There are 14 residues in the CDR3. The covered CDR3 bases are TGTGCCAGCAGCTTAGCACAGGGGTTCTACGAG. Amino acid sequence: CASSLAQGFYE. The full CDR3 reads CASSLAQGFYEQYF.

In regard to this clone: The CDR3 end is not reached by the read, which stops 3 residues before it; the germline J gene fills it in. J is TRBJ2-1 and V is TRBV6-2 or TRBV6-3; no firm D call. Germline CDR1 is MNHEY and CDR2 is SVGEGT. V was clipped by 5 bases and J by 3 bases, with 2 bases between them. The CDR3 totals 11 residues. CDR3 DNA, as far as it was read: TGTGCCAGCAGTCTCTACAATGAG. Its translation is CASSLYNE. The complete CDR3 sequence is CASSLYNEQFF.

Comments on this clone: The CDR3 is cut off 3 residues early in the read; its end comes from the germline J gene. V and J are TRBV5-1 and TRBJ2-2; TRBD1 is a possible D gene (7 bases). Germline values: CDR1 SGHRS, CDR2 YFSETQ. V was shortened by 6 bases and J by 1 base, with 19 bases between the two germline ends. This CDR3 has 17 amino acids. The CDR3 loop reads CASNRQGGKLNTGELFF. The CDR3 DNA, read in part, is TGCGCCAGCAATCGGCAGGGGGGTAAGCTGAACACCGGGGAG. The variable domain in full, with the rest retrieved from reference TRBV5-1 and TRBJ2-2, is KAGVTQTPRYLIKTRGQQVTLSCSPISGHRSVSWYQQTPGQGLQFLFEYFSETQRNKGNFPGRFSGRQFSNSRSEMNVSTLELGDSALYLCASNRQGGKLNTGELFFGEGSRLTVL.

Comment on this clone: The read ends 3 residues early relative to the CDR3; the germline J gene fills the gap. This sequence joins TRBV6-2 or TRBV6-3 and TRBJ2-7; D not certain. The CDR3 runs to 12 residues. Trimming removed 3 bases from V and 4 bases from J, with 7 bases in between. CDR1 and CDR2 (germline): MNHEY, SVGEGT. The part of the CDR3 DNA that was read is TGTGCCAGCAGTTATGTCGGGTACGAG. Protein product: CASSYVGYE. The CDR3, in full, reads CASSYVGYEQYF.

As concerns this clone: The CDR3 is cut off 3 residues early in the read; its end comes from the germline J gene. The chain combines TRBV7-1 with TRBJ2-3, with TRBD2 identical over 13 bases. TRBV7-1 qualifies as an ORF whose function is uncertain. J lost 0 bases, V lost 3 bases, and 18 bases had no gene match. The CDR3 is 22 amino acids. The CDR3 here is CASSSSLPTGGLAGTSTDTQYF. Incomplete CDR3 DNA: TGTGCCAGCAGCTCTAGCCTACCGACTGGGGGACTAGCGGGAACTAGCACAGATACG.

In regard to this clone: The sequence runs out 3 residues before the end of the CDR3; the remainder is reconstructed from the germline J gene. J is TRBJ2-7 and V is TRBV2, with 7 positions matching TRBD1. This CDR3 comprises 12 residues. The V gene end was trimmed by 8 bases and the J gene end by 2 bases; junction bases not matched to a gene: 3. Germline values: CDR1 SNHLY, CDR2 FYNNEI. The CDR3 bases that were read are TGTGCCAGCCGGACAGGTGCCTACGAG. It yields the protein CASRTGAYE. The whole CDR3 protein is CASRTGAYEQYF.

Note on this clone: Different DNA sequences within this sample yield the same CDR3. CDR3 DNA, as far as it was read: TGTGCCAGTAGCCCTGACAGGGGGGCTGGAAACACC. The encoded protein is CASSPDRGAGNT. The whole CDR3 is CASSPDRGAGNTIYF. The genes are TRBV19 and TRBJ1-3; TRBD1 agrees at 9 bases. Read data end 3 residues before the CDR3 end; the end is taken from the germline J gene. CDR1 is LNHDA, CDR2 SQIVND, per germline (reference sequence). The V and J ends lost 6 bases and 2 bases, in that order; junction bases with no gene match: 5. This CDR3 region has 15 residues.

About this clone itself: The read ends 3 residues before the CDR3 terminus; that terminus is restored from the germline J gene. The V call is TRBV2, the J call TRBJ2-7; D is perhaps TRBD2 (6 bases). This CDR3 comprises 13 residues. Per the germline V gene, CDR1 is SNHLY and CDR2 is FYNNEI. V was cut by 10 bases and J by 3 bases, with 16 bases left in between. The covered CDR3 bases are TGTGCCAATTCTTGGGGGGAGCGCTACGAG. Translated: CANSWGERYE. The whole CDR3 reads CANSWGERYEQYF.